Shown below are 24 T cell receptor beta chains from a single sample sequenced in a study of CD4 and CD8 cells across lung adenocarcinoma regions. Each CDR3 protein gets one entry after TCRdb re-called the PCR reads with MiXCR. Found here are 20,000 or so distinct CDR3 sequences, 50% of them singletons; the top ten hold approximately 31%. Sequenced material: CD8+ T cells from the margin of a lung tumor. All receptors derive from a male donor with lung adenocarcinoma. The CD4 and CD8 labels of this study may be unreliable.

This clonotype was seen only a few times. The rearrangement uses TRBV6-5 and TRBJ2-1, with 11 bases identical to TRBD2. V was clipped by 6 bases and J by 7 bases; unmatched bases: 8. The CDR3 consists of 15 residues. Germline-derived CDR1 and CDR2 are MNHEY and SVGAGI. This CDR3 reads CASRFSGRVRNEQFF. CDR3 coding DNA: TGTGCCAGCAGATTTAGCGGGAGGGTAAGAAATGAGCAGTTCTTC.

The chain combines TRBV20-1 with TRBJ2-1, with TRBD1 identical over 8 bases. This CDR3 comprises 13 residues. The junction had 9 bases not matched to a gene; V was cut back by 4 bases and J by 10 bases. CDR1 and CDR2 from the germline V gene are DFQATT and SNEGSKA (reference sequence). CDR3 sequence: CSAIRGPSYEQFF. The CDR3 DNA is TGCAGTGCTATCAGGGGGCCCTCCTACGAGCAGTTCTTC.

V gene TRBV12-3 or TRBV12-4 combines with J gene TRBJ2-1; TRBD2 aligns across 9 bases. This CDR3 region has 17 residues. J gave up 7 bases and V 5 bases, and 15 bases lay outside the gene matches. The CDR3 reads CASSPGLAGNTGNEQFF. In DNA form, the CDR3 reads TGTGCCAGCAGTCCCGGGCTAGCGGGAAACACCGGGAATGAGCAGTTCTTC.

The chain's CDR3 is CASSEAQFVGEQYF. The CDR3 coding sequence is TGTGCCAGCAGTGAAGCGCAGTTTGTCGGCGAGCAGTACTTC. The rearrangement uses TRBV6-1 and TRBJ2-7; unclear D gene. Trimming removed 0 bases from V and 6 bases from J, with 12 bases in between. This CDR3 is 14 amino acids long. Germline CDR1 MNHNS, CDR2 SASEGT.

As regards this clonotype: Its ends do not fully match the called genes, so a read error is possible. This chain uses TRBV10-3 with TRBJ2-5; perhaps D is TRBD1 or TRBD2 (5 bases each). CDR3 length: 14 residues. Germline V gene sequence: CDR1 ENHRY, CDR2 SYGVKD. CDR3 nucleotide sequence: TGTGCGGGGAGTGGGTCACGGGGCCAAGATACCCAGTACTTC. Its protein product is CAGSGSRGQDTQYF.

This chain links TRBV6-1 with TRBJ2-1; no firm D call. This CDR3 contains 15 residues. CDR1 is MNHNS and CDR2 is SASEGT in the germline V gene. The V and J ends lost 6 bases and 0 bases respectively, with 12 bases between them. In DNA, the CDR3 is TGTGCCAGCAGGGTCCTCCGAAGCTCCTACAATGAGCAGTTCTTC. It encodes CASRVLRSSYNEQFF.

The genes are TRBV6-1 and TRBJ2-5; D may be TRBD2 (6 bases). The CDR3 totals 11 residues. CDR1 is MNHNS and CDR2 is SASEGT in the germline V gene. Trimming pared 9 bases from V and 11 bases from J, leaving 16 bases between. The CDR3 sequence is CASSRGTRQYF. The CDR3 nucleotides read TGTGCCAGTTCCCGGGGGACTCGGCAGTACTTC.

This clonotype was observed a single time. The V call is TRBV6-1, the J call TRBJ2-4; the D gene could be TRBD1 or TRBD2 (5 bases each). V gave up 3 bases and J gave up 1 base, with 13 bases separating them. Per germline, CDR1 MNHNS and CDR2 SASEGT. The CDR3 is 16 amino acids. CDR3 sequence reads: CASSDAGTWAKNIQYF. The CDR3 bases are TGTGCCAGCAGTGACGCCGGGACGTGGGCCAAAAACATTCAGTACTTC.

As concerns this clonotype: The junction and the germline gene differ at one end; a read error may be behind it. The chain couples TRBV6-1 to TRBJ2-3, with D possibly being TRBD2 (6 bases). Germline V gene lookup returns CDR1 MNHNS and CDR2 SASEGT. The CDR3 has 16 amino acids. CDR3 region: CASGEAGRGDEDTQYF. CDR3 nucleotides: TGTGCCAGCGGGGAGGCCGGGAGAGGGGACGAGGATACGCAGTACTTT.

This clonotype was found many times. The chain recombines TRBV27 with TRBJ2-5; D may be TRBD1 (6 bases). The CDR3 covers 12 residues. Germline V CDR1 and CDR2: MNHEY, SMNVEV (reference sequence). V lost 9 bases and J 7 bases, leaving 15 bases between the germline ends. CDR3 in DNA: TGTGCCAGTAGGACAGCCGCGGGGACCCAGTACTTC. The encoded protein is CASRTAAGTQYF.

This clonotype ranks as large. The genes are TRBV6-1 and TRBJ2-3, with 13 bases lining up with TRBD2. This CDR3 spans 14 amino acids. CDR1 MNHNS and CDR2 SASEGT come from the germline V gene. Unmatched junction bases numbered 1, after V lost 6 bases and J lost 4 bases. The CDR3 nucleotides read TGTGCCAGCAGACTAGCGGGAGGGCCAGATACGCAGTATTTT. Its protein is CASRLAGGPDTQYF.

By sample share, this clonotype is medium-sized. The J gene is TRBJ2-7, the V gene TRBV6-1; the match to TRBD2 covers 15 bases. The V gene's germline CDR1 is MNHNS and CDR2 SASEGT. There are 18 residues in the CDR3. Losses at the gene ends were 5 bases for V and 1 base for J; bases not matched to a gene: 9. CDR3 coding DNA: TGTGCCAGCAGTCGTGGACTAGCGGGAGGGCCTTCTTCCTACGAGCAGTACTTC. It encodes CASSRGLAGGPSSYEQYF.

The gene calls are TRBV27 and TRBJ2-4; 8 bases fit TRBD2. Germline CDR1 is MNHEY and CDR2 is SMNVEV (reference sequence). This CDR3 comprises 14 residues. Here the CDR3 DNA reads TGTGCGGGCCGGGGGGGCCATAGCACAAAGACTCAGTACTTC. It translates to CAGRGGHSTKTQYF.

This clonotype was seen a handful of times. The junction does not match germline at one end; this may be a read error. The V and J genes are TRBV6-1 and TRBJ2-4; D tentatively reads TRBD1 or TRBD2 (6 bases each). The CDR3 length is 16 residues. Germline CDR1 and CDR2: MNHNS and SASEGT. The CDR3 DNA reads as TGTGCCAGCAGTGAAGCGGGGCCGGGGGCCAAAAATATGCAGTACTTT. It yields the protein CASSEAGPGAKNMQYF.

This clonotype was detected a few times. The chain couples TRBV6-1 to TRBJ2-4; D could derive from TRBD1 or TRBD2 (6 bases each). The CDR3 has 16 amino acids. CDR1 is MNHNS, CDR2 SASEGT, per germline. Trimming took 0 bases from V and 12 from J, leaving 21 bases between them. The CDR3 DNA follows: TGTGCCAGCAGTGAAGCGGGGCCGGGGGCCGAGGATACTCAGTACTTC. It codes for CASSEAGPGAEDTQYF.

The J gene is TRBJ2-5, the V gene TRBV12-5; 9 bases align to TRBD2. The CDR3 has 14 residues. Germline CDR1 is LGHNT and CDR2 is FRNRAP. The CDR3: CAMGAGGYPETQYF. CDR3 bases: TGTGCCATGGGGGCGGGAGGGTACCCAGAGACCCAGTACTTC.

The genes are TRBV7-2 and TRBJ2-1, with 9 nucleotides matching TRBD2. Germline V gives CDR1 SGHTA, CDR2 FQGNSA. The ends lost 3 bases at V and 11 bases at J; junction bases unmatched: 8. This CDR3 contains 14 residues. DNA of the CDR3: TGTGCCAGCAGCTTCGGCGGGAGGGTCTTTAAGCAGTTCTTC. The encoded protein is CASSFGGRVFKQFF.

CDR3 protein: CASSGYMQYPSSYEQYF. The CDR3, as DNA: TGTGCCAGCAGTGGATATATGCAATACCCGAGCTCCTACGAGCAGTACTTC. The V call is TRBV6-4, the J call TRBJ2-7; D not certain. V was pared by 4 bases and J by 0 bases, with 19 bases between. The CDR3 has 17 amino acids. Germline assignment: CDR1 MRHNA and CDR2 SNTAGT.

The chain joins TRBV6-1 to TRBJ2-4; D uncertain. The CDR3 sequence is 16 residues long. From germline, CDR1 is MNHNS and CDR2 SASEGT. V lost 7 bases and J lost 13, with 29 bases in between. The CDR3 protein is CASTEGRKRLQNTQYF. The DNA for the CDR3 is TGTGCCAGCACGGAAGGGCGGAAACGGCTACAAAACACCCAGTACTTC.

At least ten counts were recorded for this clonotype. The rearrangement uses TRBV7-2 and TRBJ2-7; D not certain. This CDR3 is built from 14 residues. Germline values: CDR1 SGHTA, CDR2 FQGNSA. Trimming pared 1 base from V and 1 base from J, leaving 8 bases between. The CDR3 sequence is CASSLVKLSYEQYF. The DNA of the CDR3 is TGTGCCAGCAGCTTAGTAAAGCTTTCCTACGAGCAGTACTTC.

This clonotype has a handful of counts. The CDR3 sequence: CASSLEVRASSGSDYEQYF. The CDR3, as DNA: TGTGCCAGCAGCTTAGAGGTCAGGGCGTCTAGCGGGAGCGACTACGAGCAGTACTTC. This chain connects TRBV11-2 to TRBJ2-4, with TRBD2 matching 10 bases. The assigned J gene may be wrong: the sequence end matches TRBJ2-7 better. Germline V gene sequence: CDR1 SGHAT, CDR2 FQNNGV. There are 19 residues in the CDR3.

This clonotype appeared once. One junction end does not reproduce the germline sequence, and a read error may be involved. The chain links TRBV27 to TRBJ2-3, with a tentative D call TRBD1 (6 bases). This CDR3 is 14 amino acids long. The V gene's germline CDR1 is MNHEY and CDR2 SMNVEV (reference sequence). The CDR3 DNA reads as TGTGCCAGCGGCCGAGACCGGGACAAAGATACGCAGTACTTT. Translation: CASGRDRDKDTQYF.

This clonotype is categorized as medium-sized (0.01 to 0.1%). The gene calls are TRBV6-5 and TRBJ2-3; no definite D call. The CDR3 extends over 16 amino acids. The V end was cut by 0 bases, the J end by 3 bases, with 13 bases between. In germline, CDR1 is MNHEY, CDR2 SVGAGI. The CDR3 spells CASSYSGRLGTDTQYF. Written as DNA, the CDR3 is TGTGCCAGCAGTTACTCTGGGCGCCTAGGGACAGATACGCAGTATTTT.

This rearrangement joins TRBV4-1 to TRBJ2-3; D is uncertain. The CDR3 length is 15 residues. Trimming removed 0 bases from V and 12 bases from J, with 19 bases in between. Germline-derived CDR1 and CDR2 are MGHRA and YSYEKL. The CDR3 loop reads CASSQEGVSKDIQYF. Written as DNA, the CDR3 is TGCGCCAGCAGCCAAGAGGGCGTGAGCAAAGATATTCAGTATTTT.